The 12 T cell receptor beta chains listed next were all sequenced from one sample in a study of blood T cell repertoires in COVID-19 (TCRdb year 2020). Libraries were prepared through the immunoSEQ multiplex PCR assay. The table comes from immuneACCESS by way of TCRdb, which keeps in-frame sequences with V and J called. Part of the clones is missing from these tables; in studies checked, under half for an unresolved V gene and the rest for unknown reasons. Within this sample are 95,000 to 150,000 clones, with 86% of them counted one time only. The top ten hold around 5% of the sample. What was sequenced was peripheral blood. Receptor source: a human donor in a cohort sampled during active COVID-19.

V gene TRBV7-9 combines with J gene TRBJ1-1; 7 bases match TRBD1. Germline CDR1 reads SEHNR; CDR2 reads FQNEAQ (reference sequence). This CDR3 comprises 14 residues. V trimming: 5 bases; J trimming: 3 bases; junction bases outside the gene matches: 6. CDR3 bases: TGTGCCAGCAGCAGACAGGGAATAGACACTGAAGCTTTCTTT. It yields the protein CASSRQGIDTEAFF.

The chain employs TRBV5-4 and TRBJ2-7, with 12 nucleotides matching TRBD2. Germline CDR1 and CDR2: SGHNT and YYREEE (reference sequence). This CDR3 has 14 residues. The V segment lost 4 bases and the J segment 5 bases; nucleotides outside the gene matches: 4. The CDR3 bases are TGTGCCAGCAGCCCACGGACTAGCGGGAACGAGCAGTACTTC. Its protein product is CASSPRTSGNEQYF.

The CDR3 here is CASSYFRGLDYEQYF. For the CDR3, the DNA is TGTGCCAGCAGTTACTTCAGGGGTTTAGACTACGAGCAGTACTTC. The chain recombines TRBV6-5 with TRBJ2-7, with a possible D match to TRBD1 (6 bases). This CDR3 spans 15 amino acids. V lost 1 base to trimming and J lost 3 bases, with 13 bases between them. Per the germline V gene, CDR1 is MNHEY and CDR2 is SVGAGI.

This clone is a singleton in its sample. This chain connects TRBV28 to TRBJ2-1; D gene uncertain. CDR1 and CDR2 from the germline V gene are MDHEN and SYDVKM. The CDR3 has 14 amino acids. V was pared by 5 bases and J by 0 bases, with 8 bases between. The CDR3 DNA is TGTGCCAGCAGTGTCCAGCGCTCCTACAATGAGCAGTTCTTC. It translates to CASSVQRSYNEQFF.

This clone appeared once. The CDR3: CASSSQVTPSGANVLTF. CDR3 in DNA: TGCGCCAGCAGCTCACAGGTTACACCTTCTGGGGCCAACGTCCTGACTTTC. The rearrangement uses TRBV5-1 and TRBJ2-6, with D possibly matching TRBD1 (5 bases). CDR1 SGHRS and CDR2 YFSETQ come from the germline V gene. The CDR3 runs to 17 residues. Trimming cost V 3 bases and J 1 base, with 14 bases left between them.

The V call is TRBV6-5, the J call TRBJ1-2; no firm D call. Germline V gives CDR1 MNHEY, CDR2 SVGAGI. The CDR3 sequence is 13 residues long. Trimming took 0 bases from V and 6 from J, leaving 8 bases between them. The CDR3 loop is CASSYSGRNGYTF. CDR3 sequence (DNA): TGTGCCAGCAGTTACTCGGGGAGAAATGGCTACACCTTC.

CDR3 nucleotide sequence: TGTGCCAGCACCGGGGGGTCGAACACCGGGGAGCTGTTTTTT. As protein: CASTGGSNTGELFF. The chain couples TRBV28 to TRBJ2-2, with TRBD2 matching over 7 bases. Germline V gene lookup returns CDR1 MDHEN and CDR2 SYDVKM. The CDR3 runs 14 residues. J gave up 0 bases and V 7 bases, and 2 bases lay outside the gene matches. The whole variable domain, filled in from reference TRBV28 and TRBJ2-2, reads DVKVTQSSRYLVKRTGEKVFLECVQDMDHENMFWYRQDPGLGLRLIYFSYDVKMKEKGDIPEGYSVSREKKERFSLILESASTNQTSMYLCASTGGSNTGELFFGEGSRLTVL.

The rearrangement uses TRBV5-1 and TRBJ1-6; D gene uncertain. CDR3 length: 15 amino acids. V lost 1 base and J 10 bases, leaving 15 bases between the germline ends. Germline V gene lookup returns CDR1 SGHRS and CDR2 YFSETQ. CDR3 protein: CASSLTFSQASPLHF. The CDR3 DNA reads TGCGCCAGCAGCTTGACTTTTTCCCAGGCATCACCCCTCCACTTT.

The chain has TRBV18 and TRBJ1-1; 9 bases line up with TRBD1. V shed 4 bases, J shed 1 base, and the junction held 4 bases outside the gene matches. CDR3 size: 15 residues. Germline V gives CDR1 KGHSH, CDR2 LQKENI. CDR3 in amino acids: CASSHGTGTNTEAFF. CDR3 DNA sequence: TGTGCCAGCTCACACGGGACAGGGACGAACACTGAAGCTTTCTTT.

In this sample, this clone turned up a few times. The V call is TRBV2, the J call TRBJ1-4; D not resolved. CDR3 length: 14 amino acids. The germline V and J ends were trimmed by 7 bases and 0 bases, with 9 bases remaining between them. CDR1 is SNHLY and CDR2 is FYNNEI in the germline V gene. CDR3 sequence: CASKRGSTNEKLFF. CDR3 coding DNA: TGTGCCAGCAAACGGGGTTCAACTAATGAAAAACTGTTTTTT.

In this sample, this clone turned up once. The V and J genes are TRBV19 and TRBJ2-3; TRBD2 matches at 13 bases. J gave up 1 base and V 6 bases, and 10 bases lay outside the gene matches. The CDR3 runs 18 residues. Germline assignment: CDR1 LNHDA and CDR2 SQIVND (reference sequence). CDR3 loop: CASSRLAGGVPGTDTQYF. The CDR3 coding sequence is TGTGCCAGTAGCCGACTAGCGGGAGGAGTGCCTGGCACAGATACGCAGTATTTT.

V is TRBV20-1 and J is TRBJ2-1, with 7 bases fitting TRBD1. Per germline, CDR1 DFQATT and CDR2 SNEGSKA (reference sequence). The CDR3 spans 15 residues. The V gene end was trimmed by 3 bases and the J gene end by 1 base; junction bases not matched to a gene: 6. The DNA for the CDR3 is TGCAGTGCTAGTAGGGCGACAGGGTCCTACAATGAGCAGTTCTTC. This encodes CSASRATGSYNEQFF.